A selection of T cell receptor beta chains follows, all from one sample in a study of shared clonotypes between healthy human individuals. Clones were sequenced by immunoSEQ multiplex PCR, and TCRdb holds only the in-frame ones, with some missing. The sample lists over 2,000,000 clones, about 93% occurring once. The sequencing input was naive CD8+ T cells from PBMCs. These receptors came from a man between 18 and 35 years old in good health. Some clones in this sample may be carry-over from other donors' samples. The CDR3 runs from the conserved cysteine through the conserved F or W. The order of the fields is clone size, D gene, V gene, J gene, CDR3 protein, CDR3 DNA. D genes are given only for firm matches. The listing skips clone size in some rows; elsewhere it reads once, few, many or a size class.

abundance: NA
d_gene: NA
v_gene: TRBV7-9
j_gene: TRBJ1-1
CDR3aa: CASSFWTVNTEAFF
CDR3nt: TGTGCCAGCAGCTTCTGGACAGTTAACACTGAAGCTTTCTTT

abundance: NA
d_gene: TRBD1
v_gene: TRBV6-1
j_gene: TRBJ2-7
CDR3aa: CASRDLGDSPYEQYF
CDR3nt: TGTGCCAGCAGGGATTTAGGGGACAGCCCCTACGAGCAGTACTTC

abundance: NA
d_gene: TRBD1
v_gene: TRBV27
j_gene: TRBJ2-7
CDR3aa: CASSLGPGQALYEQYF
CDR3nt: TGTGCCAGCAGTTTAGGTCCGGGACAGGCCCTCTACGAGCAGTACTTC

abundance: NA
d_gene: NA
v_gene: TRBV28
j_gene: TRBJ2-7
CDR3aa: CASSFAGNSYEQYF
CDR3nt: TGTGCCAGCAGTTTCGCAGGGAACTCCTACGAGCAGTACTTC

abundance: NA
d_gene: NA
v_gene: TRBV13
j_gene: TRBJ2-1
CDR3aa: CASSLRGTITGEFF
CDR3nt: TGTGCCAGCAGCTTAAGAGGGACAATCACGGGGGAGTTCTTC

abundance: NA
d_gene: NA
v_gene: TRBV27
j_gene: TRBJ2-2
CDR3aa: CASSSEAGELFF
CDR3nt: TGTGCCAGCAGTTCCGAGGCCGGGGAGCTGTTTTTT

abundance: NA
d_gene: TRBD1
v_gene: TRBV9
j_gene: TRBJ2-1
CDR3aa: CASSVRQGVNEQFF
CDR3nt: TGTGCCAGCAGCGTACGACAGGGAGTTAATGAGCAGTTCTTC

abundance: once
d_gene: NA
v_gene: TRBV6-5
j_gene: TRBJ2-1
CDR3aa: CASSPTRGSYNEQFF
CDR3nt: TGTGCCAGCAGCCCCACGCGGGGCTCCTACAATGAGCAGTTCTTC

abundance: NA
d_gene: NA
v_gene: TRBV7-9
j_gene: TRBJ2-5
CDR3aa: CASSLAPRGQETQYF
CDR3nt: TGTGCCAGCAGCTTAGCGCCGAGGGGCCAAGAGACCCAGTACTTC

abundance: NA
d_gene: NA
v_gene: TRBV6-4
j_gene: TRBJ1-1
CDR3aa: CASSWTLDTEAFF
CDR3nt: TGTGCCAGTTCTTGGACACTCGACACTGAAGCTTTCTTT

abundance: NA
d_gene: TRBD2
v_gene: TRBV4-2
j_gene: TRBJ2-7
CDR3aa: CASSQGAGGAYEQYF
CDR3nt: TGTGCCAGCAGCCAAGGAGCGGGAGGCGCCTACGAGCAGTACTTC

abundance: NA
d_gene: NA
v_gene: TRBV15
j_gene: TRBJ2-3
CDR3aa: CATSERLETDTQYF
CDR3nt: TGTGCCACCAGCGAGAGGCTAGAAACAGATACGCAGTATTTT

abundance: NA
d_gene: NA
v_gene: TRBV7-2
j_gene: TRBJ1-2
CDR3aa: CASSSDQGTVSYGYTF
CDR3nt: TGTGCCAGCAGCTCGGATCAGGGGACGGTCTCCTATGGCTACACCTTC

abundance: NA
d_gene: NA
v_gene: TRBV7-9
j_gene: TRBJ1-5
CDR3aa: CASRQGNQPQHF
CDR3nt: TGTGCCAGCCGTCAGGGTAATCAGCCCCAGCATTTT

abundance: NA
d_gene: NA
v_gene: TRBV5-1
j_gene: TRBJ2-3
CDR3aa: CASRRRVDSSTDTQYF
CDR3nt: TGCGCCAGCAGGAGGCGAGTGGATAGCAGCACAGATACGCAGTATTTT

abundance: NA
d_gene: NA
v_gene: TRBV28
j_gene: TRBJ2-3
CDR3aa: CASSLNRASTDTQYF
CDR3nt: TGTGCCAGCAGTTTAAACAGGGCTAGCACAGATACGCAGTATTTT

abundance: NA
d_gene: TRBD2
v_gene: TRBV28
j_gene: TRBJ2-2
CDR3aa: CASSSGLAARMWNTGELFF
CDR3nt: TGTGCCAGCAGTTCGGGACTAGCAGCCAGGATGTGGAACACCGGGGAGCTGTTTTTT

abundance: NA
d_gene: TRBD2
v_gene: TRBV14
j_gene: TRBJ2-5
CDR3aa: CASSGTSIQETQYF
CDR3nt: TGTGCCAGCAGCGGGACTAGCATCCAAGAGACCCAGTACTTC

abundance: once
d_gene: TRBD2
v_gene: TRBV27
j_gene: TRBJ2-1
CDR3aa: CASSPGLAGGPRYNEQFF
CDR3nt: TGTGCCAGCAGTCCCGGACTAGCGGGAGGGCCAAGGTACAATGAGCAGTTCTTC

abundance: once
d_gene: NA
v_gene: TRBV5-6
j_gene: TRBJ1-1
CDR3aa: CASSFRPGGFEMNTEAFF
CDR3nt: TGTGCCAGCAGCTTCCGGCCCGGGGGCTTCGAGATGAACACTGAAGCTTTCTTT

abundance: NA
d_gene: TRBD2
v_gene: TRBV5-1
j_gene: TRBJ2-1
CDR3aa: CASSLEGVRLAGAEQFF
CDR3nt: TGCGCCAGCAGCTTGGAGGGGGTAAGGCTAGCGGGAGCTGAGCAGTTCTTC

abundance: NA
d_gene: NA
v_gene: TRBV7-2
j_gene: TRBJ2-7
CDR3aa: CASSYLSGEQYF
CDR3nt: TGTGCCAGCAGTTATCTTAGCGGTGAGCAGTACTTC

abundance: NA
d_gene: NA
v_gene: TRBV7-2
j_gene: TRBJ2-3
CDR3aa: CASSLDPRLAPTDTQYF
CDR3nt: TGTGCCAGCAGCTTAGATCCACGTCTAGCGCCCACAGATACGCAGTATTTT

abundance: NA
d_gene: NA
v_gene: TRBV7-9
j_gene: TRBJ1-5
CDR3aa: CASSSTGPPHQPQHF
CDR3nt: TGTGCCAGCAGTTCCACCGGGCCCCCACATCAGCCCCAGCATTTT

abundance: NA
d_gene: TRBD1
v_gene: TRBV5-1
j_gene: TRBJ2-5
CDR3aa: CASSLGRQGAVEETQYF
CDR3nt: TGCGCCAGCAGCTTGGGGCGACAGGGGGCCGTCGAAGAGACCCAGTACTTC

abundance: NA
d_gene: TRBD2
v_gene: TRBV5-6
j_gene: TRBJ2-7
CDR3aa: CASSFWTSVYEQYF
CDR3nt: TGTGCCAGCAGCTTTTGGACTAGCGTTTACGAGCAGTACTTC

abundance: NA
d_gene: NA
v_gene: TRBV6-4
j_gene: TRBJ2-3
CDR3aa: CASSEYGRASTDTQYF
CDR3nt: TGTGCCAGCAGCGAGTACGGGCGGGCAAGCACAGATACGCAGTATTTT

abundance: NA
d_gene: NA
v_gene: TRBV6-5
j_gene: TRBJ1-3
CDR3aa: CASRTDDGNTIYF
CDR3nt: TGTGCCAGCAGGACAGATGATGGAAACACCATATATTTT

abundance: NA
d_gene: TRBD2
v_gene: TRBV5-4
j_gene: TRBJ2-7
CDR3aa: CASSLAEGFSGPNYEQYF
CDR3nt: TGTGCCAGCAGCTTGGCTGAAGGTTTTAGCGGGCCTAACTACGAGCAGTACTTC

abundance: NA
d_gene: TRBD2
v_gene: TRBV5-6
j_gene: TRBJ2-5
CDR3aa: CASRVAGAETQYF
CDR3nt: TGTGCCAGCAGGGTAGCGGGAGCAGAGACCCAGTACTTC

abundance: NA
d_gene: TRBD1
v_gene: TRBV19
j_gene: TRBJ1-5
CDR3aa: CASSTGGYQPQHF
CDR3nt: TGTGCCAGTAGTACAGGGGGTTATCAGCCCCAGCATTTT